The 24 T cell receptor beta chains in this list originate from one sample, sequenced in a study of T cells in localized non-small cell lung cancer. The data were produced by immunoSEQ multiplex PCR, yet TCRdb's version contains in-frame clones alone and is incomplete. Among 90,000 to 100,000 clones listed, approximately 91% were seen once. The source material was PBMCs, sampled before any cancer treatment. The receptors were gathered from a woman between 35 and 70 years old with stage II squamous cell lung carcinoma.

V and J are TRBV7-9 and TRBJ2-6; D unresolved. V was cut by 6 bases and J by 2 bases, with 5 bases left in between. The CDR3 has 13 residues. Germline assignment: CDR1 SEHNR and CDR2 FQNEAQ (reference sequence). CDR3: CASSSPGANVLTF. The CDR3 bases are TGTGCCAGCAGTTCACCTGGGGCCAACGTCCTGACTTTC. The variable domain in full, completed from reference TRBV7-9 and TRBJ2-6, reads DTGVSQNPRHKITKRGQNVTFRCDPISEHNRLYWYRQTLGQGPEFLTYFQNEAQLEKSRLLSDRFSAERPKGSFSTLEIQRTEQGDSAMYLCASSSPGANVLTFGAGSRLTVL.

The chain recombines TRBV6-5 with TRBJ1-3; D not resolved. The CDR3 is made up of 15 amino acids. V lost 2 bases, J lost 2 bases, and 10 bases lay in between. CDR1 is MNHEY, CDR2 SVGAGI, per germline. CDR3 in amino acids: CASSYGMATGNTIYF. CDR3 nucleotides: TGTGCCAGCAGTTACGGGATGGCAACTGGAAACACCATATATTTT.

J is TRBJ1-1 and V is TRBV6-6; TRBD1 is a possible D gene (5 bases). CDR1 is MNHNY, CDR2 SVGAGI, per germline (reference sequence). V was pared by 2 bases and J by 4 bases, with 11 bases between. The CDR3 sequence is 14 residues long. CDR3 sequence: CASSYGWGPTEAFF. CDR3 bases: TGTGCCAGCAGTTACGGGTGGGGCCCCACTGAAGCTTTCTTT.

This chain connects TRBV30 to TRBJ2-3; D is ambiguous. The V end was cut by 1 base, the J end by 4 bases, with 9 bases between. Germline V lookup: CDR1 GTSNPN, CDR2 SVGIG (reference sequence). This CDR3 spans 13 amino acids. CDR3 amino acids: CAWSDDRADTQYF. CDR3 DNA sequence: TGTGCCTGGAGTGATGATAGGGCAGATACGCAGTATTTT.

This chain joins TRBV6-5 and TRBJ2-7; D remains ambiguous. This CDR3 spans 13 amino acids. Germline CDR1 and CDR2: MNHEY and SVGAGI. V lost 0 bases and J lost 6, with 9 bases in between. Written as DNA, the CDR3 is TGTGCCAGCAGTTACTCAGGGTCCGGCGAGCAGTACTTC. It is translated as CASSYSGSGEQYF.

This chain joins TRBV6-1 and TRBJ2-7; D is possibly TRBD2 (7 bases). Trimming left V 5 bases short and J 4 bases short, with 12 bases between. CDR1 and CDR2 (germline): MNHNS, SASEGT. The CDR3 totals 13 residues. CDR3 sequence reads: CASSRGAGYEQYF. CDR3 coding DNA: TGTGCCAGCAGTCGGGGGGCTGGGTACGAGCAGTACTTC.

The rearrangement links TRBV6-4 to TRBJ1-6; D is unclear. The V end lost 6 bases, the J end lost 6 bases, and 12 bases lay between the germline ends. Germline-derived CDR1 and CDR2 are MRHNA and SNTAGT. The CDR3 is made up of 14 amino acids. CDR3 loop: CASRETVPNSPLHF. In DNA, the CDR3 is TGTGCCAGCAGGGAAACAGTTCCTAATTCACCCCTCCACTTT.

CDR3 in amino acids: CASSYSTDRDGYTF. The CDR3 nucleotides read TGTGCCAGCAGTTACTCCACGGACAGGGACGGCTACACCTTC. The chain is built from TRBV6-5 and TRBJ1-2; 8 nucleotides match TRBD1. The CDR3 has 14 amino acids. V shed 0 bases, J shed 8 bases, and the junction held 5 bases outside the gene matches. CDR1 and CDR2 from the germline V gene are MNHEY and SVGAGI.

The chain joins TRBV19 to TRBJ1-6; maybe TRBD1 (6 bases). Trimming took 9 bases from V and 0 from J, leaving 9 bases between them. Germline CDR1 reads LNHDA; CDR2 reads SQIVND (reference sequence). CDR3 length: 14 amino acids. CDR3 region: CASTGTSYNSPLHF. CDR3 nucleotides: TGTGCCAGCACAGGGACCTCCTATAATTCACCCCTCCACTTT.

This clone has only a few counts. The J gene is TRBJ2-7, the V gene TRBV9, with 12 bases fitting TRBD1. CDR3 length: 15 amino acids. Trimming removed 2 bases from V and 6 bases from J; junction bases left unmatched: 6. The germline V gene has CDR1 SGDLS and CDR2 YYNGEE. CDR3 sequence reads: CASSVGGQGAFEQYF. The CDR3 nucleotides read TGTGCCAGCAGCGTGGGGGGACAGGGGGCCTTCGAGCAGTACTTC.

The chain recombines TRBV6-5 with TRBJ2-5; unclear D gene. CDR1 is MNHEY, CDR2 SVGAGI, per germline. The length of the CDR3 is 16 residues. The germline V and J ends were trimmed by 4 bases and 5 bases, with 20 bases remaining between them. The CDR3 DNA follows: TGTGCCAGCAGTTTTTCGGGTCCGGGTACGCGTGAGACCCAGTACTTC. It specifies CASSFSGPGTRETQYF.

The chain couples TRBV6-5 to TRBJ1-2, with TRBD1 identical over 7 bases. V lost 2 bases and J lost 6; bases outside the gene matches: 3. The CDR3 is made up of 13 amino acids. Germline loops: CDR1 MNHEY, CDR2 SVGAGI. The CDR3 nucleotides read TGTGCCAGCAGTTACGAGACAGGGCATGGCTACACCTTC. Its translation: CASSYETGHGYTF.

The chain joins TRBV18 to TRBJ1-2, with no clear D. Germline V gene lookup returns CDR1 KGHSH and CDR2 LQKENI. V lost 2 bases to trimming and J lost 4 bases, with 11 bases between them. The CDR3 loop spans 14 amino acids. The CDR3 sequence: CASSPGSNGYGYTF. The DNA of the CDR3 is TGTGCCAGCTCACCAGGGAGTAACGGCTATGGCTACACCTTC. Full variable domain (remainder filled in from reference TRBV18 and TRBJ1-2): NAGVMQNPRHLVRRRGQEARLRCSPMKGHSHVYWYRQLPEEGLKFMVYLQKENIIDESGMPKERFSAEFPKEGPSILRIQQVVRGDSAAYFCASSPGSNGYGYTFGSGTRLTVV.

The gene calls are TRBV19 and TRBJ2-7; no firm D call. Trimming removed 5 bases from V and 3 bases from J, with 17 bases in between. Germline CDR1 is LNHDA and CDR2 is SQIVND (reference sequence). The CDR3 is made up of 15 amino acids. In DNA form, the CDR3 reads TGTGCCAGTAGTCCTAGGGCAGCCCTTTACTACGAGCAGTACTTC. The encoded protein is CASSPRAALYYEQYF.

The rearrangement links TRBV5-1 to TRBJ2-1; maybe TRBD1 (5 bases). Per germline, CDR1 SGHRS and CDR2 YFSETQ. Trimming pared 1 base from V and 7 bases from J, leaving 12 bases between. CDR3 length: 14 residues. The CDR3 region is CASSLSGNRNEQFF. CDR3 in DNA: TGCGCCAGCAGCTTGTCTGGGAACAGGAATGAGCAGTTCTTC.

The chain combines TRBV5-1 with TRBJ1-5; no clear D gene. Germline CDR1 is SGHRS and CDR2 is YFSETQ. CDR3 length equals 15 residues. The V end was cut by 2 bases, the J end by 0 bases, with 9 bases between. CDR3 sequence (DNA): TGCGCCAGCAGCTTATGGCCCGGTAGCAATCAGCCCCAGCATTTT. This translates into CASSLWPGSNQPQHF.

The rearrangement joins TRBV5-1 to TRBJ1-3, with D maybe TRBD1 (6 bases). Germline CDR1 SGHRS, CDR2 YFSETQ. This CDR3 has 14 residues. V was clipped by 2 bases and J by 9 bases, with 15 bases between them. CDR3 protein: CASSFDGGGGTIYF. In DNA form, the CDR3 reads TGCGCCAGCAGCTTTGATGGAGGAGGGGGCACCATATATTTT.

This chain uses TRBV20-1 with TRBJ1-2; D uncertain. The CDR3 is 11 amino acids. V was pared by 8 bases and J by 6 bases, with 13 bases between. From germline, CDR1 is DFQATT and CDR2 SNEGSKA (reference sequence). The CDR3 loop reads CSTPLGDGYTF. The CDR3 DNA is TGCAGTACTCCCCTGGGTGATGGCTACACCTTC.

The chain joins TRBV5-1 to TRBJ1-2; tentative D call: TRBD1 (6 bases). Per germline, CDR1 SGHRS and CDR2 YFSETQ. V dropped 4 bases and J dropped 6 bases, with 10 bases sitting between them. This CDR3 region has 12 residues. In nucleotides, the CDR3 is TGCGCCAGCAGCGGAACAGGGCATGGCTACACCTTC. Its protein product is CASSGTGHGYTF.

The chain couples TRBV16 to TRBJ2-3; D might be TRBD1 or TRBD2, each matching 5 bases. The germline V gene encodes CDR1 KGHSY and CDR2 FQNENV. Trimming removed 2 bases at V and 2 bases at J, with 8 bases between. The CDR3 has 14 residues. CDR3 sequence: CASSQSGTTDTQYF. In DNA, the CDR3 is TGTGCCAGCAGCCAAAGTGGGACCACAGATACGCAGTATTTT. Together with reference TRBV16 and TRBJ2-3, the CDR3 gives the full variable domain: GEEVAQTPKHLVRGEGQKAKLYCAPIKGHSYVFWYQQVLKNEFKFLISFQNENVFDETGMPKERFSAKCLPNSPCSLEIQATKLEDSAVYFCASSQSGTTDTQYFGPGTRLTVL.

The V and J genes are TRBV6-1 and TRBJ1-4; 8 nucleotides line up with TRBD1. CDR3 length: 15 residues. The germline CDR1 and CDR2 sequences are MNHNS and SASEGT. After removal of 10 bases from V and 7 bases from J, the junction contained 14 bases not matched to a gene. Written as DNA, the CDR3 is TGTGCCACCGAGCGTCAGGGGGCGCGGGGTGAAAAACTGTTTTTT. It specifies CATERQGARGEKLFF.

This clone has a single count. The chain combines TRBV29-1 with TRBJ1-4; no reliable D call. CDR1 SQVTM and CDR2 ANQGSEA come from the germline V gene. The CDR3 contains 13 residues. The V and J ends lost 4 bases and 3 bases respectively, with 9 bases between them. CDR3 sequence reads: CSVAGEANEKLFF. CDR3 coding DNA: TGCAGCGTTGCCGGGGAAGCTAATGAAAAACTGTTTTTT.

The chain recombines TRBV30 with TRBJ2-3, with unresolved D. The CDR3 runs to 12 residues. Germline loops: CDR1 GTSNPN, CDR2 SVGIG (reference sequence). Trimming shortened V by 0 bases and J by 2 bases, and 3 bases separated the two germline ends. CDR3 sequence reads: CAWSVLTDTQYF. As DNA, the CDR3 is TGTGCCTGGAGTGTACTCACAGATACGCAGTATTTT.

On this clone: An end of the junction differs from the germline gene, which may be a read error. The chain recombines TRBV10-1 with TRBJ2-7, with D maybe TRBD2 (5 bases). Looked up from germline, CDR1 is WNHNN and CDR2 is SYGVQD (reference sequence). CDR3 length: 14 amino acids. The CDR3 region is CASSESGNSHEQYF. The CDR3 DNA sequence: TGCGCCAGCAGTGAGTCCGGGAACTCCCACGAGCAGTACTTC.